These 6 T cell receptor beta chains originate from one sample sequenced in a study of T cells in Graves' hyperthyroidism and ophthalmopathy. TCR beta CDR3 regions were amplified from RNA. Initially, a first-round RT-PCR of the TCR CDR3 employed the HTBI primer set. TCRdb reanalysed the multiplex PCR reads using MiXCR and keeps one entry per CDR3 protein. The profile shows hundreds of thousands of distinct CDR3 sequences, 14% to 15% of them singletons. The sequenced sample was blood. The origin of the receptors is a man aged 18 to 30 with Graves' ophthalmopathy.

This clonotype has a count of ten or more. This chain's CDR3 is CASSLSGLTYEQYF. The CDR3 DNA reads TGTGCCAGCAGCCTGAGCGGGCTAACCTACGAGCAGTACTTC. V and J are TRBV3-1 and TRBJ2-7; D is perhaps TRBD2 (6 bases). V lost 4 bases and J lost 2, with 12 bases in between. CDR1 and CDR2 from the germline V gene are LGHDT and YNNKEL (reference sequence). The length of the CDR3 is 14 residues.

This clonotype occurred many times. The chain carries TRBV29-1 and TRBJ2-3; D call uncertain. V was shortened by 1 base and J by 4 bases, with 6 bases between the two germline ends. The CDR3 is 12 residues long. Germline V gives CDR1 SQVTM, CDR2 ANQGSEA. The CDR3 DNA reads TGCAGCGTTGAAGGGGTGGCAGATACGCAGTATTTT. This translates into CSVEGVADTQYF.

There are many counts of this clonotype. The chain links TRBV20-1 to TRBJ1-5, with 8 bases lining up with TRBD1. The germline gives CDR1 DFQATT, CDR2 SNEGSKA (reference sequence). V trimming: 0 bases; J trimming: 3 bases; junction bases outside the gene matches: 1. The CDR3 totals 14 residues. CDR3 nucleotides: TGCAGTGCTAGAGAGACAGGGGCCAATCAGCCCCAGCATTTT. Translating gives CSARETGANQPQHF.

The chain uses TRBV29-1 and TRBJ2-7, with D perhaps matching TRBD1 or TRBD2 (5 bases each). Looked up from germline, CDR1 is SQVTM and CDR2 is ANQGSEA. The V end lost 6 bases, the J end lost 4 bases, and 13 bases lay between the germline ends. This CDR3 spans 12 amino acids. For the CDR3, the DNA is TGCAGCGTAACCGGGGCGACGTACGAGCAGTACTTC. Its protein is CSVTGATYEQYF.

This clonotype was seen repeatedly, ten times or more. The chain is built from TRBV12-3 or TRBV12-4 and TRBJ2-7; D is possibly TRBD2 (5 bases). CDR3 length: 13 amino acids. V was cut by 5 bases and J by 2 bases, with 10 bases left in between. CDR3 sequence reads: CASSQSGTYEQYF. The CDR3 DNA reads as TGTGCCAGCAGTCAGTCGGGGACCTACGAGCAGTACTTC.

The chain couples TRBV12-3 or TRBV12-4 to TRBJ1-1; TRBD1 might be the D (5 bases). The V end was cut by 6 bases, the J end by 2 bases, with 13 bases between. This CDR3 has 14 amino acids. CDR3 nucleotide sequence: TGTGCCAGCAGCCCGGACAATCAAAACACTGAAGCTTTCTTT. This encodes CASSPDNQNTEAFF.